This is a list of T cell receptor beta chains from one sample in a study of T cell responses to AZD1222 COVID-19 vaccine. Measured with immunoSEQ multiplex PCR; TCRdb has only the in-frame clones, and not every one. The sample has roughly 70,000 clones; 82% are singletons. The sample was peripheral blood, taken on day 0 of AZD1222 vaccination. These receptors were collected from an adult in good health. Each CDR3 is given with its conserved first and last residue. The D gene is left open where the match is weak. Rows give clone size only sometimes, using once, few, many, or a class for an expanded clone.

cdr3_nt cdr3_aa clone_size j_call d_call v_call
TGTGCCACCAGCAGAGAAGGGACAGGGTCCTACGAGCAGTACTTC CATSREGTGSYEQYF NA TRBJ2-7 TRBD1 TRBV15
TGTGCCAGCAGAGCGAGGGCAGTCTGCAAGACCTACGAGCAGTACTTC CASRARAVCKTYEQYF NA TRBJ2-7 NA TRBV6-4
TGTGCCAGCAGCTTGGACAGGGGCACTGAAGCTTTCTTT CASSLDRGTEAFF NA TRBJ1-1 TRBD1 TRBV5-4
TGTGCCAGCAGCGACAGGGGAAACACTGAAGCTTTCTTT CASSDRGNTEAFF once TRBJ1-1 TRBD1 TRBV6-2/TRBV6-3
TGTGCCAGCAGCTTGGCGGGGAGCACTGAAGCTTTCTTT CASSLAGSTEAFF NA TRBJ1-1 NA TRBV5-5
TGTGCCAGCAGCTCTCGCGCGACAGGCTACGAGCAGTACTTC CASSSRATGYEQYF NA TRBJ2-7 NA TRBV7-9
TGTGCCAGCAGCTCGGGGGGGGTAGGTGGATTTAGCCATGGCTACACCTTC CASSSGGVGGFSHGYTF NA TRBJ1-2 NA TRBV11-3
TGCGCCAGCAGCTTATCCGGGAAAGCTAATGAAAAACTGTTTTTT CASSLSGKANEKLFF NA TRBJ1-4 NA TRBV5-1
TGTGCCTGGACCCCCTACACTGAAGCTTTCTTT CAWTPYTEAFF NA TRBJ1-1 NA TRBV30
TGCGCCAGCAGCTTGAAGGGACAGGATGAAAAACTGTTTTTT CASSLKGQDEKLFF NA TRBJ1-4 TRBD1 TRBV5-1
TGTGCCAGCAGCTTGACCCTCGAGAAACTGTTTTTT CASSLTLEKLFF NA TRBJ1-4 NA TRBV5-5
TGTGCCAGCAGCAAAGACTACGAGCAGTACTTC CASSKDYEQYF NA TRBJ2-7 NA TRBV5-6
TGCGCCAGCAGTGAGTCGATACCTGCATACAATGAGCAGTTCTTC CASSESIPAYNEQFF NA TRBJ2-1 NA TRBV10-2
TGTGCCAGCAGCTTAGGACAGGGTGCCACCGGGGAGCTGTTTTTT CASSLGQGATGELFF NA TRBJ2-2 TRBD1 TRBV7-6
TGTGCCAGCTCACCCCCGGGGTCCATGAACACTGAAGCTTTCTTT CASSPPGSMNTEAFF NA TRBJ1-1 NA TRBV18
TGCGCCAGCAGCCAAGATCTGGTAGGTAGGGTGCCTTACGAGCAGTACTTC CASSQDLVGRVPYEQYF NA TRBJ2-7 NA TRBV4-1
TGTGCCAGCAGCTTCAATAGGGACTACGAGCAGTACTTC CASSFNRDYEQYF NA TRBJ2-7 NA TRBV11-1
TGTGCCAGCAGCCGGGGGTATAGCAATCAGCCCCAGCATTTT CASSRGYSNQPQHF NA TRBJ1-5 NA TRBV27
TGTGCCAGCAGTGACCGACAGGGGCGATACTATGGCTACACCTTC CASSDRQGRYYGYTF NA TRBJ1-2 TRBD1 TRBV6-2/TRBV6-3
TGTGCCAGCAGCTTCCAGTCCCTCTACGAGCAGTACTTC CASSFQSLYEQYF NA TRBJ2-7 NA TRBV5-5
TGTGCCAGCAGTCATGAGGACAGGGAAGGCTATGGCTACACCTTC CASSHEDREGYGYTF NA TRBJ1-2 TRBD1 TRBV28
TGTGCTAGTGTCTCCTCCCAGGGGACCACCATATATTTT CASVSSQGTTIYF NA TRBJ1-3 NA TRBV12-5
TGTGCCAGCAGCTCGGGACATTGGGCCTATGGCTACACCTTC CASSSGHWAYGYTF NA TRBJ1-2 NA TRBV5-4
TGCGCCAGCAGCCAAGTAGGGAACCAAGAGACCCAGTACTTC CASSQVGNQETQYF NA TRBJ2-5 NA TRBV4-1
TGTGCCAGCAGCTTAGCCGAGCAGCCCCAGCATTTT CASSLAEQPQHF NA TRBJ1-5 NA TRBV7-9
TGTGCCAGCAGCTTAGACAGGTCTGACAATCAGCCCCAGCATTTT CASSLDRSDNQPQHF once TRBJ1-5 NA TRBV7-2
TGTGCCAGCAGCTTTGATGGCGAGCAGTACTTC CASSFDGEQYF many TRBJ2-7 NA TRBV5-6
TGTGCCAGCAGCCCGCTTATCAGGGTATCAAATGGCTACACCTTC CASSPLIRVSNGYTF few TRBJ1-2 NA TRBV3-1/TRBV3-2
TGTGCCAGCAGCTGGTCGGGGTCCTATAATTCACCCCTCCACTTT CASSWSGSYNSPLHF few TRBJ1-6 NA TRBV5-6